Reported below is one TCR beta chain. Its antigen is as yet unknown. The ends were cut back, 4 bases at V and 2 bases at J, with 10 bases in the middle. CDR3 length: 14 amino acids. Germline CDR1 SGHNT, CDR2 YYREEE (reference sequence). This sample is drawn from a study of T cell responses to AZD1222 COVID-19 vaccine. Study results and limitations: Samples come after the peak T cell response, not at day 14.

Libraries were prepared by immunoSEQ multiplex PCR; TCRdb keeps only in-frame clonotypes and omits some of them. Here the sample spans 160,000 or so clones, approximately 90% being singletons. This sequence was found in an adult who received the MenACWY meningococcal vaccine as a control. The sequences come from peripheral blood, collected 28 days after the second dose of the MenACWY control vaccine. V usage is TRBV5-4 and J usage is TRBJ2-1, with D unclear. The CDR3 region is CASSPVGTYNEQFF. In nucleotides, the CDR3 is TGTGCCAGCAGCCCTGTTGGTACCTACAATGAGCAGTTCTTC.